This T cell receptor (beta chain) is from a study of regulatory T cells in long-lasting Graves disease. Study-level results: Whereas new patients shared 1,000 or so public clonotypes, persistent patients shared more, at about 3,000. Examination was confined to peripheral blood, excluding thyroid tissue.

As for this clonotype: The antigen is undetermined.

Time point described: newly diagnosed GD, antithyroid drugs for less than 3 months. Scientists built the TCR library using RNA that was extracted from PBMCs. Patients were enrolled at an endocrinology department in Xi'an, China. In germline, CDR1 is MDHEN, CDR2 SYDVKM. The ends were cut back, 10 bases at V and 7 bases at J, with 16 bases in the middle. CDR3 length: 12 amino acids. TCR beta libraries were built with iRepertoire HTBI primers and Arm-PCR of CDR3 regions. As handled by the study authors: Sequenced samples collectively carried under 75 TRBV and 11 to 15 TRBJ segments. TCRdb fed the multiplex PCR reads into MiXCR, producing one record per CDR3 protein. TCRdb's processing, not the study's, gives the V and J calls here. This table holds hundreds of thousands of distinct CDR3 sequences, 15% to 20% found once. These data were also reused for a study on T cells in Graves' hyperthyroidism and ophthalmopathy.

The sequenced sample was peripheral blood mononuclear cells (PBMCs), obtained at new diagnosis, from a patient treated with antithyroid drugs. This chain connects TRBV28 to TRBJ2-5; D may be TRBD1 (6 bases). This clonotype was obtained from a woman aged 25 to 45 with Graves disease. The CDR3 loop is CATKGGTGTQYF. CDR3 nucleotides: TGTGCCACCAAAGGGGGTACCGGGACCCAGTACTTC.